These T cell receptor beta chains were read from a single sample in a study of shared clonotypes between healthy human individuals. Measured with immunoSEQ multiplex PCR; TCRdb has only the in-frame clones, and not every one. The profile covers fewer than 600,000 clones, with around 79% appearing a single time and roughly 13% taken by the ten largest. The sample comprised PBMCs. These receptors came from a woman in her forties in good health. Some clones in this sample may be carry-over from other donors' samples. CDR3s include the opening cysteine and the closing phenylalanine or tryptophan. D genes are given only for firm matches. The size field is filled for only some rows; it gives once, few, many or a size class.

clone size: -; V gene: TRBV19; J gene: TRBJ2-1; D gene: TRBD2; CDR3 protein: CASSPPRTSGRYNEQFF; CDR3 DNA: TGTGCCAGTAGTCCCCCGCGGACTAGCGGGAGGTACAATGAGCAGTTCTTC
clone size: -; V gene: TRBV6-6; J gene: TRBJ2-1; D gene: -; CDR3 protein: CASSYGGGSDEQFF; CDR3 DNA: TGTGCCAGCAGTTACGGGGGCGGGAGCGATGAGCAGTTCTTC
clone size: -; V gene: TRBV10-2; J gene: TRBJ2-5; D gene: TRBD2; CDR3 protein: CASSESDRRLAGLGETQYF; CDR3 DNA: TGCGCCAGCAGTGAGAGTGATCGGAGACTAGCGGGACTTGGAGAGACCCAGTACTTC
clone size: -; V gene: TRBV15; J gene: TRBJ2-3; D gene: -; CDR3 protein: CATSRADDTQYF; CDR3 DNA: TGTGCCACCAGCAGAGCCGATGATACGCAGTATTTT
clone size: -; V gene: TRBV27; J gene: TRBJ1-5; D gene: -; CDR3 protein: CASSLRPILSNQPQHF; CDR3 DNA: TGTGCCAGCAGTTTGAGACCAATTCTTAGCAATCAGCCCCAGCATTTT
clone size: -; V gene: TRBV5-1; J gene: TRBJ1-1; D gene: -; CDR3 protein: CASSLAVGLGGTEAFF; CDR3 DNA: TGCGCCAGCAGCTTGGCCGTAGGACTAGGAGGGACTGAAGCTTTCTTT
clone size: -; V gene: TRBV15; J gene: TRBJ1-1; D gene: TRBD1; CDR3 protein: CATSRGTGQGLTEAFF; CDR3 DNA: TGTGCCACCAGCAGGGGGACCGGACAGGGGCTCACTGAAGCTTTCTTT
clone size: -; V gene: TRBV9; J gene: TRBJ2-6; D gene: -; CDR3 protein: CASSHPTDPGANVLTF; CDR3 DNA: TGTGCCAGCAGCCACCCAACAGATCCTGGGGCCAACGTCCTGACTTTC
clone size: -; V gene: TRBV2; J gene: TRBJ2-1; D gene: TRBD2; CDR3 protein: CASSVGGPYNEQFF; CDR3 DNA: TGTGCCAGCAGTGTGGGAGGGCCTTACAATGAGCAGTTCTTC
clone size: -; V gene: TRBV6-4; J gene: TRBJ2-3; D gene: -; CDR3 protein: CASSSGPQGGDTQYF; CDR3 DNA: TGTGCCAGCAGTTCCGGGCCCCAGGGTGGAGATACGCAGTATTTT
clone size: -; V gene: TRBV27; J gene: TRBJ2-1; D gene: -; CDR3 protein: CASSLGLYNEQFF; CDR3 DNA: TGTGCCAGCAGTTTGGGCCTCTACAATGAGCAGTTCTTC
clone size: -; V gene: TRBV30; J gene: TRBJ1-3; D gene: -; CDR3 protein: CAWRRDGNTIYF; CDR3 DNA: TGTGCCTGGAGAAGGGATGGAAACACCATATATTTT
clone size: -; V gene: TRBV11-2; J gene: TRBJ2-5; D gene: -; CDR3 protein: CASSRQPQETQYF; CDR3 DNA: TGTGCCAGCAGTCGACAGCCCCAAGAGACCCAGTACTTC
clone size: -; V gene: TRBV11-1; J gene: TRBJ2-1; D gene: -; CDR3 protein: CASSSQRRLDNEQFF; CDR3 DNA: TGTGCCAGCAGCTCACAACGTCGGCTTGACAATGAGCAGTTCTTC
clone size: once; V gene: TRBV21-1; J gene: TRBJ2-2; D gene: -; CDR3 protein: CASSLSGDTGELFF; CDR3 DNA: TGTGCCAGCAGCCTTAGTGGGGACACCGGGGAGCTGTTTTTT
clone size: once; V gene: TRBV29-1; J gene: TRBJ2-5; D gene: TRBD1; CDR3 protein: CSVRTGEETQYF; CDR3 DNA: TGCAGCGTGAGGACAGGGGAAGAGACCCAGTACTTC
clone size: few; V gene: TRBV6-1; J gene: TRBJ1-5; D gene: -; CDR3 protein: CASSVVGPGQPQHF; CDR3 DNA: TGTGCCAGCAGTGTTGTCGGACCCGGCCAGCCCCAGCATTTT
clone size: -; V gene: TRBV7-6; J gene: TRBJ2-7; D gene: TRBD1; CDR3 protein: CASSTWDSYEQYF; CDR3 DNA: TGTGCCAGCAGCACCTGGGACAGCTACGAGCAGTACTTC